The T cell receptor (beta chain) described here comes from a study of OX40 agonist ivuxolimab in advanced cancers. At the level of the study: Cancers in dose escalation were hepatocellular, melanoma, renal cell and head and neck. Three dose-escalation patients had partial responses: one with hepatocellular carcinoma and two with cutaneous melanoma.

The protocol was immunoSEQ multiplex PCR, while the TCRdb copy is restricted to in-frame clones and leaves out a portion. The repertoire holds roughly 65,000 clones, with nearly 85% as singletons. Sampled blood was obtained at baseline, cycle 4 day 1, and cycle 7 day 1. This TCR came from an adult with an advanced solid tumor such as melanoma, head and neck, liver or kidney cancer. This material consisted of CD4+ or CD8+ T cells sorted from blood, taken in a trial of the OX40 agonist ivuxolimab.

The DNA for the CDR3 is TGTGCCAGCAGGACGGGTCAGGGGGAGACCCAGTACTTC. It translates to CASRTGQGETQYF. The chain joins TRBV6-1 to TRBJ2-5; perhaps TRBD1 as D (6 bases). Germline CDR1 reads MNHNS; CDR2 reads SASEGT. The CDR3 spans 13 residues. V was clipped by 6 bases and J by 5 bases, with 13 bases between them.